Sequencing of this TCR beta chain was carried out in a study of Ad26.COV2.S vaccination and SARS-CoV-2 variants. Whole-study results and caveats: Spike-specific TCR breadth was greater in vaccine than placebo recipients. Substantial response breadth was reportedly seen for spike-specific CD8+ and CD4+ T cells after vaccination.

Points on this clone: The antigen remains undetermined. At the DNA level, this CDR3 is encoded by other sequences in the same sample as well.

Treatment here: roughly 20 received Ad26.COV2.S at low or high dose, single or two shots; 5 received placebo; per-sample allocation not given. Samples were taken on day 63 after the first vaccine or placebo injection. Recruitment in Boston yielded a donor of adult age, 18-55 years. Germline loops: CDR1 SGHRS, CDR2 YFSETQ. The CDR3 extends over 14 amino acids. V was cut by 0 bases and J by 0 bases, with 6 bases left in between. Produced via immunoSEQ multiplex PCR; TCRdb's table is partial and in-frame only. Of hundreds of thousands of clones listed, over 75% were seen once; the top ten hold about 3.1%.

The sequence was obtained from a person aged 18-60 years who received the Ad26.COV2.S COVID-19 vaccine or a placebo. The rearrangement links TRBV5-1 to TRBJ1-1; D unresolved. The sample here was peripheral blood, taken in a trial of Ad26.COV2.S vaccine versus placebo. The CDR3: CASSLGPMNTEAFF. In nucleotides, the CDR3 is TGCGCCAGCAGCTTGGGGCCCATGAACACTGAAGCTTTCTTT. Looking up the rest from reference TRBV5-1 and TRBJ1-1 gives the full variable domain: KAGVTQTPRYLIKTRGQQVTLSCSPISGHRSVSWYQQTPGQGLQFLFEYFSETQRNKGNFPGRFSGRQFSNSRSEMNVSTLELGDSALYLCASSLGPMNTEAFFGQGTRLTVV.